This T cell receptor (beta chain) was recovered during a study of OX40 agonist ivuxolimab in advanced cancers. Germline values: CDR1 SGDLS, CDR2 YYNGEE. CDR3 size: 14 residues. Trimming removed 0 bases from V and 7 bases from J, with 8 bases in between. Measured with immunoSEQ multiplex PCR; TCRdb has only the in-frame clones, and not every one. The profile shows 90,000 to 100,000 clones, about 85% of them singletons. This material consisted of CD4+ or CD8+ T cells sorted from blood, taken in a trial of the OX40 agonist ivuxolimab. This clonotype was obtained from an adult with an advanced solid tumor such as melanoma, head and neck, liver or kidney cancer. The chain combines TRBV9 with TRBJ1-6; D gene uncertain. The CDR3 is CASSVEPGNSPLHF. DNA of the CDR3: TGTGCCAGCAGCGTAGAGCCCGGGAATTCACCCCTCCACTTT.